Sequencing of this T cell receptor beta chain was carried out in a study of T cell repertoires in cytomegalovirus infection. TCRdb processed the reads anew with MiXCR; each CDR3 protein has one entry. The sample includes fewer than 1,000,000 distinct CDR3 sequences, roughly 30% of them seen just once. Looked up from germline, CDR1 is LGHNA and CDR2 is YSLEER. The CDR3 loop spans 18 amino acids. Findings and limits, study-wide: HLA-C-restricted TCR beta clonotypes specific for CMV led the ex vivo response.

Note on this clonotype: Antigen unknown. A read error is possible here, since a much larger clone lies one base away.

The genes are TRBV4-3 and TRBJ1-4, with D maybe TRBD1 (6 bases). This clonotype originated in a human donor in good health (CMV status not recorded). Some clones in this sample may be carry-over from other donors' samples. The sample was cultured CD8+ T cells from PBMCs, taken from culture after CMV antigen stimulation. CDR3 bases: TGCGTCAGCAGCCAAGACACAACGGGACAAAGCTATAATGAAAAACTGTTTTTT. Translated: CVSSQDTTGQSYNEKLFF.